One and the same sample provided the 31 T cell receptor beta chains below, sequenced in a study of blood T cell repertoires in COVID-19. Sequenced by immunoSEQ multiplex PCR; TCRdb stores in-frame clones only, minus some. This table has 80,000 to 100,000 clones, about 88% appearing once. The sequencing sample was made of peripheral blood. Receptors originate from a woman of 80 years or more with acute or convalescent COVID-19.

This clone showed up just once. The V gene is TRBV28, the J gene TRBJ2-1; 8 bases are shared with TRBD1. V was clipped by 4 bases and J by 6 bases; unmatched bases: 11. The germline V gene encodes CDR1 MDHEN and CDR2 SYDVKM. The CDR3 loop spans 16 amino acids. The CDR3 sequence: CASSSPSDRAGNEQFF. Here the CDR3 DNA reads TGTGCCAGCAGTTCCCCGTCGGACAGGGCGGGCAATGAGCAGTTCTTC.

This clone was observed once. The chain links TRBV5-4 to TRBJ1-2, with TRBD1 identical over 9 bases. With V trimmed by 3 bases and J by 4 bases, 1 base remained unmatched. Per the germline V gene, CDR1 is SGHNT and CDR2 is YYREEE (reference sequence). The CDR3 has 13 residues. The chain's CDR3 is CASSWDRAYGYTF. For the CDR3, the DNA is TGTGCCAGCAGCTGGGACAGGGCCTATGGCTACACCTTC.

V and J are TRBV7-3 and TRBJ1-1, with 7 positions matching TRBD1. After removal of 5 bases from V and 0 bases from J, the junction contained 9 bases not matched to a gene. Germline V lookup: CDR1 SGHTA, CDR2 FQGTGA. The CDR3 length is 16 residues. The CDR3 bases are TGTGCCAGCAGCCAAGCAGGGGGTACCTTGAACACTGAAGCTTTCTTT. Its protein is CASSQAGGTLNTEAFF.

The chain is built from TRBV19 and TRBJ1-4, with TRBD1 matching 8 bases. The CDR3 contains 14 residues. The V gene's germline CDR1 is LNHDA and CDR2 SQIVND (reference sequence). Trimming took 4 bases from V and 8 from J; bases not matched to a gene: 6. CDR3 DNA: TGTGCCAGTAGTACGACAGGGGTGAACGAAAAACTGTTTTTT. It specifies CASSTTGVNEKLFF.

This clone was recorded only once. V and J are TRBV7-3 and TRBJ2-2, with 8 bases that match TRBD1. Trimming at V came to 6 bases and at J to 1 base, leaving 4 bases not matched to a gene. Germline V gives CDR1 SGHTA, CDR2 FQGTGA. This CDR3 has 15 residues. The CDR3 DNA follows: TGTGCCAGCAGTCGGACAGGGAGGAACACCGGGGAGCTGTTTTTT. This sequence encodes CASSRTGRNTGELFF.

V is TRBV7-2 and J is TRBJ1-1; tentatively, D is TRBD1 (6 bases). Germline CDR1 SGHTA, CDR2 FQGNSA. Between the trimmed V and J ends, which lost 5 bases and 1 base, there was a span of 14 bases. This CDR3 is 15 amino acids long. The CDR3, as DNA: TGTGCCAGCAGCCCGGAGGGGGGGACGAACACTGAAGCTTTCTTT. As protein: CASSPEGGTNTEAFF.

The V and J genes are TRBV2 and TRBJ2-5, with a tentative D call TRBD2 (6 bases). The CDR3 has 14 amino acids. V gave up 5 bases and J gave up 5 bases, with 15 bases separating them. CDR1 is SNHLY and CDR2 is FYNNEI in the germline V gene. CDR3 amino acids: CASSNPGLGETQYF. CDR3 DNA: TGTGCCAGCAGTAACCCGGGACTCGGGGAGACCCAGTACTTC.

This chain connects TRBV18 to TRBJ1-3; 7 bases align to TRBD1. V dropped 3 bases and J dropped 0; count of bases not matched to a gene: 8. The CDR3 has 17 amino acids. Germline V gives CDR1 KGHSH, CDR2 LQKENI. The CDR3 region has the DNA TGTGCCAGCTCACCTATTACAGGGGAAAACTCTGGAAACACCATATATTTT. It codes for CASSPITGENSGNTIYF.

This chain joins TRBV14 and TRBJ1-2; D is uncertain. The ends were cut back, 0 bases at V and 8 bases at J, with 16 bases in the middle. This CDR3 contains 15 residues. From germline, CDR1 is SGHDN and CDR2 FVKESK. This CDR3 reads CASSQEQIRDLGYTF. CDR3 DNA: TGTGCCAGCAGCCAAGAACAGATCCGTGACCTGGGCTACACCTTC. Full variable domain (missing parts from reference TRBV14 and TRBJ1-2): EAGVTQFPSHSVIEKGQTVTLRCDPISGHDNLYWYRRVMGKEIKFLLHFVKESKQDESGMPNNRFLAERTGGTYSTLKVQPAELEDSGVYFCASSQEQIRDLGYTFGSGTRLTVV.

The rearrangement uses TRBV9 and TRBJ2-2; the D gene is possibly TRBD2 (6 bases). There are 16 residues in the CDR3. V was pared by 2 bases and J by 8 bases, with 19 bases between. Germline V gene sequence: CDR1 SGDLS, CDR2 YYNGEE. The CDR3 DNA reads as TGTGCCAGCAGCGTCAGTGTGGGACTCCACGCTGGGGAGCTGTTTTTT. Translation gives CASSVSVGLHAGELFF.

This clone was found once. The rearrangement uses TRBV7-2 and TRBJ1-2; 7 bases line up with TRBD1. Germline V CDR1 and CDR2: SGHTA, FQGNSA. The CDR3 length is 14 residues. The J segment lost 6 bases and the V segment lost 4 bases, leaving 8 bases of the junction unmatched. CDR3 bases: TGTGCCAGCAGCTCCCGGGACAGTATAAATGGCTACACCTTC. Translation: CASSSRDSINGYTF.

The chain combines TRBV14 with TRBJ2-7; possible D gene TRBD1, 6 bases. This CDR3 spans 18 amino acids. Trimming stripped 0 bases from V and 0 bases from J, with 18 bases between. Germline CDR1 reads SGHDN; CDR2 reads FVKESK. CDR3 sequence: CASSQERGQDRFSYEQYF. The CDR3 nucleotides read TGTGCCAGCAGCCAAGAGAGGGGCCAGGACAGATTCTCCTACGAGCAGTACTTC.

J is TRBJ1-6 and V is TRBV5-4; D gene ambiguous. Trimming shortened V by 3 bases and J by 0 bases, and 10 bases separated the two germline ends. The germline V gene has CDR1 SGHNT and CDR2 YYREEE (reference sequence). The CDR3 is made up of 16 amino acids. In DNA form, the CDR3 reads TGTGCCAGCAGCTCAAGCCCTAGCTCCTATAATTCACCCCTCCACTTT. Its translation: CASSSSPSSYNSPLHF.

This clone has just a few counts. V gene TRBV27 combines with J gene TRBJ2-2, with D hard to call. Trimming pared 3 bases from V and 1 base from J, leaving 6 bases between. From germline, CDR1 is MNHEY and CDR2 SMNVEV (reference sequence). The CDR3 length is 14 residues. This CDR3 is CASSLRGNTGELFF. The DNA for the CDR3 is TGTGCCAGCAGTTTGCGAGGGAACACCGGGGAGCTGTTTTTT.

This clone was seen just once. The rearrangement uses TRBV10-3 and TRBJ2-7; 7 bases are shared with TRBD1. Germline CDR1 and CDR2: ENHRY and SYGVKD. The V gene end was trimmed by 2 bases and the J gene end by 5 bases; junction bases not matched to a gene: 3. The CDR3 is 13 residues long. The CDR3 protein is CAISEGRGNEQYF. The CDR3 coding sequence is TGTGCCATCAGTGAGGGCAGGGGGAACGAGCAGTACTTC.

The genes are TRBV6-6 and TRBJ2-1; 8 nucleotides align to TRBD1. The V gene's germline CDR1 is MNHNY and CDR2 SVGAGI (reference sequence). The V segment lost 7 bases and the J segment 7 bases; nucleotides outside the gene matches: 12. The CDR3 runs to 15 residues. CDR3 nucleotide sequence: TGTGCCAGCACCGGAGGCTGGACAGGGCTGAATGAGCAGTTCTTC. It encodes CASTGGWTGLNEQFF.

The rearrangement uses TRBV4-1 and TRBJ1-1; 7 nucleotides agree with TRBD1. Losses at the gene ends were 1 base for V and 5 bases for J; bases not matched to a gene: 7. The germline gives CDR1 MGHRA, CDR2 YSYEKL. The CDR3 sequence is 15 residues long. CDR3 amino acids: CASSQVNRGQTEAFF. The CDR3 DNA sequence: TGCGCCAGCAGCCAAGTGAACAGGGGTCAGACTGAAGCTTTCTTT.

The J gene is TRBJ1-5, the V gene TRBV19, with D unresolved. CDR1 and CDR2 (germline): LNHDA, SQIVND (reference sequence). Trimming took off 6 bases at V and 0 bases at J, with 15 bases between the two ends. The CDR3 consists of 16 residues. CDR3 sequence reads: CASSSSGTYSNQPQHF. CDR3 nucleotides: TGTGCCAGTAGCTCCAGCGGTACCTATAGCAATCAGCCCCAGCATTTT.

The V and J genes are TRBV7-3 and TRBJ1-3, with TRBD1 identical over 8 bases. The CDR3 has 17 amino acids. Germline-derived CDR1 and CDR2 are SGHTA and FQGTGA. V shed 4 bases and J 3 bases; nucleotides not matched to a gene: 11. DNA of the CDR3: TGTGCCAGCAGCTCCGGGACAGGTGGGCTGGGTGGAAACACCATATATTTT. Protein: CASSSGTGGLGGNTIYF.

The chain has TRBV4-1 and TRBJ2-7, with 8 bases that match TRBD1. With V trimmed by 1 base and J by 2 bases, 4 bases remained unmatched. The CDR3 contains 15 residues. The germline CDR1 and CDR2 sequences are MGHRA and YSYEKL. The CDR3 loop is CASSQVQGVPYEQYF. The CDR3 DNA reads as TGCGCCAGCAGCCAAGTACAGGGGGTCCCCTACGAGCAGTACTTC.

In nucleotides, the CDR3 is TGTGCCAGCAAATACAGGGGCGCCTATGGCTACACCTTC. Translated: CASKYRGAYGYTF. The chain couples TRBV27 to TRBJ1-2; 7 nucleotides match TRBD1. The trim removed 7 bases at V and 4 bases at J, leaving 6 bases unmatched. Germline CDR1 reads MNHEY; CDR2 reads SMNVEV (reference sequence). The CDR3 runs 13 residues.

The V call is TRBV4-1, the J call TRBJ1-6; D gene ambiguous. V dropped 1 base and J dropped 8 bases, with 6 bases sitting between them. The CDR3 extends over 13 amino acids. The germline gives CDR1 MGHRA, CDR2 YSYEKL. The CDR3 coding sequence is TGCGCCAGCAGCCAAGGGCAGTATTCACCCCTCCACTTT. Amino acids: CASSQGQYSPLHF.

The chain couples TRBV9 to TRBJ2-1; D perhaps matches TRBD1 (6 bases). Between the trimmed V and J ends, which lost 0 bases and 6 bases, there was a span of 7 bases. CDR3 length equals 13 residues. Germline assignment: CDR1 SGDLS and CDR2 YYNGEE. This CDR3 is CASSVGQVNEQFF. The CDR3 DNA sequence: TGTGCCAGCAGCGTAGGACAGGTCAATGAGCAGTTCTTC.

V usage is TRBV6-6 and J usage is TRBJ1-3; D possibly corresponds to TRBD1 (6 bases). This CDR3 comprises 16 residues. Trimming removed 2 bases from V and 0 bases from J, with 11 bases in between. In germline, CDR1 is MNHNY, CDR2 SVGAGI (reference sequence). CDR3 sequence (DNA): TGTGCCAGCAGTTACGGGACACCTAGCTCTGGAAACACCATATATTTT. Residues: CASSYGTPSSGNTIYF.

This clone turned up a few times. The chain combines TRBV24-1 with TRBJ1-5, with D maybe TRBD1 (6 bases). Germline CDR1 is KGHDR and CDR2 is SFDVKD. Trimming took 3 bases from V and 4 from J, leaving 9 bases between them. The CDR3 contains 14 residues. Here the CDR3 reads CATSDPDRNQPQHF. In nucleotides, the CDR3 is TGTGCCACCAGTGATCCCGACAGGAATCAGCCCCAGCATTTT.

The chain combines TRBV9 with TRBJ2-7; TRBD1 might be the D (6 bases). This CDR3 spans 15 amino acids. Germline loops: CDR1 SGDLS, CDR2 YYNGEE. Trimming removed 0 bases from V and 1 base from J, with 11 bases in between. The CDR3: CASSVAAGESYEQYF. DNA of the CDR3: TGTGCCAGCAGCGTAGCGGCAGGGGAGTCCTACGAGCAGTACTTC.

The chain carries TRBV9 and TRBJ1-1; D perhaps matches TRBD1 (5 bases). The length of the CDR3 is 14 residues. With 4 bases removed from V and 4 bases from J, the gap between germline ends came to 14 bases. In germline, CDR1 is SGDLS, CDR2 YYNGEE. CDR3 nucleotide sequence: TGTGCCAGCAGCCCCTTCGGGGGGACCACTGAAGCTTTCTTT. Translation: CASSPFGGTTEAFF.

The chain carries TRBV3-1 (or the pseudogene TRBV3-2) and TRBJ2-5; TRBD1 is a possible D gene (5 bases). The CDR3 extends over 15 amino acids. The V and J ends lost 1 base and 0 bases respectively, with 9 bases between them. CDR1 and CDR2 from the germline V gene are LGHDT and YNNKEL (reference sequence). The CDR3 DNA sequence: TGTGCCAGCAGCCAAGTAGTCAGGGACCAAGAGACCCAGTACTTC. As protein: CASSQVVRDQETQYF.

V is TRBV5-1 and J is TRBJ2-3; 8 nucleotides agree with TRBD1. After removal of 6 bases from V and 0 bases from J, the junction contained 6 bases not matched to a gene. The CDR3 runs 15 residues. Germline CDR1 is SGHRS and CDR2 is YFSETQ. CDR3 region: CASNVRDRSTDTQYF. The CDR3 DNA reads as TGCGCCAGCAATGTTCGGGACAGGAGCACAGATACGCAGTATTTT.

The chain uses TRBV2 and TRBJ2-5; TRBD2 matches 7 bases. CDR1 is SNHLY, CDR2 FYNNEI, per germline. J gave up 4 bases and V 4 bases, and 6 bases lay outside the gene matches. The CDR3 sequence is 14 residues long. CDR3 sequence reads: CASSGPGGGETQYF. CDR3 sequence (DNA): TGTGCCAGCAGTGGGCCGGGGGGAGGAGAGACCCAGTACTTC.

This clone was counted once. V is TRBV18 and J is TRBJ2-7; 11 bases line up with TRBD1. Germline-derived CDR1 and CDR2 are KGHSH and LQKENI. With V trimmed by 4 bases and J by 2 bases, 4 bases remained unmatched. The CDR3 runs 15 residues. CDR3: CASSRGQGETYEQYF. The CDR3 nucleotides are TGTGCCAGCTCACGGGGACAGGGGGAGACCTACGAGCAGTACTTC.